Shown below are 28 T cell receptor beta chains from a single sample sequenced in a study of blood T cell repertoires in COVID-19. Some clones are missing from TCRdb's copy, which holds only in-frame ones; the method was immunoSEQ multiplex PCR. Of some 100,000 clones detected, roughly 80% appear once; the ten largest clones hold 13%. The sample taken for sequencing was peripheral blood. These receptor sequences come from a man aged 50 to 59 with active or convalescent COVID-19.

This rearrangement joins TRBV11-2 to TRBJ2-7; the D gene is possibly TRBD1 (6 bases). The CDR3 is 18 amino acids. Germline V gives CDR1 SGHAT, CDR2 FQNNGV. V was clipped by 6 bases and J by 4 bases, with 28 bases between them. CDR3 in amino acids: CASRPTSLIGQSNYEQYF. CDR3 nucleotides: TGTGCCAGCAGACCGACATCCCTCATCGGACAGAGTAATTACGAGCAGTACTTC. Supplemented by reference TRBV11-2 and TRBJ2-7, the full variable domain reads EAGVAQSPRYKIIEKRQSVAFWCNPISGHATLYWYQQILGQGPKLLIQFQNNGVVDDSQLPKDRFSAERLKGVDSTLKIQPAKLEDSAVYLCASRPTSLIGQSNYEQYFGPGTRLTVT.

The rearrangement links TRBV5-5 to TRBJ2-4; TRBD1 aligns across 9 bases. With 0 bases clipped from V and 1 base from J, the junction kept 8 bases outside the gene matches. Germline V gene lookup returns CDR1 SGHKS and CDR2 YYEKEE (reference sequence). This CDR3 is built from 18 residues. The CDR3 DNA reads TGTGCCAGCAGCTTGGGGGCTATGGGGACAGGGGCCAAAAACATTCAGTACTTC. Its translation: CASSLGAMGTGAKNIQYF.

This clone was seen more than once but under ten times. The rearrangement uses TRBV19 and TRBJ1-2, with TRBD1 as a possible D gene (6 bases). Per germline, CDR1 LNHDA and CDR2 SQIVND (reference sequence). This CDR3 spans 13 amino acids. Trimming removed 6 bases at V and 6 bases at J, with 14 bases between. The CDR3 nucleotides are TGTGCCAGTAGGAGAGGGGGGGAAGATGGCTACACCTTC. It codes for CASRRGGEDGYTF.

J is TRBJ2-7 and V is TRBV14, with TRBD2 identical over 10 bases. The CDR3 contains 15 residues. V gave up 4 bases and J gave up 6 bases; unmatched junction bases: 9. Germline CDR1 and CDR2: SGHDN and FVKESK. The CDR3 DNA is TGTGCCAGCAGCCCCCCGCTAGCGGGAGTTGTCGAGCAGTACTTC. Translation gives CASSPPLAGVVEQYF.

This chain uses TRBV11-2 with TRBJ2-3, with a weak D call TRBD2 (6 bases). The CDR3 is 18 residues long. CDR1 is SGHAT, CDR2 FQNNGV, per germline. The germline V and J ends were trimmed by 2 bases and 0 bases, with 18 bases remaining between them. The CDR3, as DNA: TGTGCCAGCAGCTTAAGGTGGGCGGGGAAATCTAGCACAGATACGCAGTATTTT. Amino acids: CASSLRWAGKSSTDTQYF.

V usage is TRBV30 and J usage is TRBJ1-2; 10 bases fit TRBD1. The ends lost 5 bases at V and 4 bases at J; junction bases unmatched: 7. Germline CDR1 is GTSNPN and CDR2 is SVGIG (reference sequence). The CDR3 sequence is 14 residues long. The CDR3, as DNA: TGTGCCTGGGGGACAGGGGCGCGGAGCTATGGCTACACCTTC. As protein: CAWGTGARSYGYTF.

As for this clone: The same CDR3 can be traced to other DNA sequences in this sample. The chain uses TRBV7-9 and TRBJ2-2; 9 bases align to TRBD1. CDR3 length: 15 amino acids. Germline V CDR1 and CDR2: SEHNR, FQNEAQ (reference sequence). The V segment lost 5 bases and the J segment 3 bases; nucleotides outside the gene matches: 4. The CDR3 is CASSPGQGYTGELFF. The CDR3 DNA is TGTGCCAGCAGCCCGGGACAGGGCTACACCGGGGAGCTGTTTTTT.

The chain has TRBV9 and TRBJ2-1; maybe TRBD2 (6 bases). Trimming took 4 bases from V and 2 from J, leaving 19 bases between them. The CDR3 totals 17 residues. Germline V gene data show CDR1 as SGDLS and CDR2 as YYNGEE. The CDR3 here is CASSPLGGDSTYNEQFF. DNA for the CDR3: TGTGCCAGCAGCCCACTGGGGGGTGACAGCACCTACAATGAGCAGTTCTTC.

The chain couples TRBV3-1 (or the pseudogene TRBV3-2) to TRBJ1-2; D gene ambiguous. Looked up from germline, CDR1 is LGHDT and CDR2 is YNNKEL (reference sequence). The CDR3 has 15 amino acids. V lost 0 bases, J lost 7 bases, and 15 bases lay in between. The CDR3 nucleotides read TGTGCCAGCAGCCAAGATGCCGGGAATAAAGGTGGCTACACCTTC. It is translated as CASSQDAGNKGGYTF.

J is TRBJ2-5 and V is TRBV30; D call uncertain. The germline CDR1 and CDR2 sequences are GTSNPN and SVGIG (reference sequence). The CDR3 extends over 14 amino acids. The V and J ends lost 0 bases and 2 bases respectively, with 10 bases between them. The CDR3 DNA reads TGTGCCTGGAGTGTACTCGCAGGTCAAGAGACCCAGTACTTC. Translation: CAWSVLAGQETQYF.

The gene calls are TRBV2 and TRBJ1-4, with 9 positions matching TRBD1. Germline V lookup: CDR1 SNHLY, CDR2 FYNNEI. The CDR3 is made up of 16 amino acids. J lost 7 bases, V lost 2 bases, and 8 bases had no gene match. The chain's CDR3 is CASSESSRDRAEKLFF. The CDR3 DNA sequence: TGTGCCAGCAGTGAATCTTCCCGGGACAGGGCTGAAAAACTGTTTTTT.

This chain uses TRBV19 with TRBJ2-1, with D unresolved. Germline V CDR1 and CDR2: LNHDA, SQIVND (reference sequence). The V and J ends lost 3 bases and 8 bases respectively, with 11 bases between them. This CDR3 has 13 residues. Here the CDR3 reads CASSITVIDEQFF. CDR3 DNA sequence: TGTGCCAGTAGTATCACGGTGATCGATGAGCAGTTCTTC.

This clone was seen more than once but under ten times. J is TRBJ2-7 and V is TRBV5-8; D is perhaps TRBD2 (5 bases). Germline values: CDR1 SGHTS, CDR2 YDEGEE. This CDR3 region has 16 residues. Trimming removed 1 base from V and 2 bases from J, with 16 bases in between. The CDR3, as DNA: TGTGCCAGCAGCTTGAGTGGACTGTTTCCAACCTACGAGCAGTACTTC. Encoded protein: CASSLSGLFPTYEQYF.

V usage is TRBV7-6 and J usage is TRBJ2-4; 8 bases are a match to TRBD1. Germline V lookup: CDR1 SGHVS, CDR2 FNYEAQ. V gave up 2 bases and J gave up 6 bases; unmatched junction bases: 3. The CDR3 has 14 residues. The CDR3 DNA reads TGTGCCAGCAGCTTAAATACAGGGGGAAACATTCAGTACTTC. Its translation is CASSLNTGGNIQYF.

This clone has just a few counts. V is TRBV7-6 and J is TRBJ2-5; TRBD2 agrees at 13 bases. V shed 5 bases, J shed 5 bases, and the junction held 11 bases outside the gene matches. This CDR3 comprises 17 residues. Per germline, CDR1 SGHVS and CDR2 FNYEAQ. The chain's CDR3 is CASSPGTSGAIGETQYF. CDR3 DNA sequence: TGTGCCAGCAGCCCCGGGACTAGCGGGGCCATTGGGGAGACCCAGTACTTC.

CDR3 region: CASRTTGAGNQPQHF. CDR3 bases: TGTGCCAGCAGAACCACAGGGGCCGGCAATCAGCCCCAGCATTTT. The V gene is TRBV6-5, the J gene TRBJ1-5; 7 bases are a match to TRBD1. The trim removed 6 bases at V and 2 bases at J, leaving 7 bases unmatched. Germline assignment: CDR1 MNHEY and CDR2 SVGAGI. This CDR3 spans 15 amino acids.

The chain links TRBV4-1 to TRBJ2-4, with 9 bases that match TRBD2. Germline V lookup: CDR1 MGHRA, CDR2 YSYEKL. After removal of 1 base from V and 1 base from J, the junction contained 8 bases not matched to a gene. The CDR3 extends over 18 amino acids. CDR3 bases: TGCGCCAGCAGCCAAGGTTCCCTAGCGGGAAAGGCCAAAAACATTCAGTACTTC. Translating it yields CASSQGSLAGKAKNIQYF.

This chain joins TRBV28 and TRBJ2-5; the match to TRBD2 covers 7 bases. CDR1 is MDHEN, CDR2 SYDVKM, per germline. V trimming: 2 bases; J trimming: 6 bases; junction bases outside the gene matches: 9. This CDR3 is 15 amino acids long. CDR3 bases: TGTGCCAGCAGTTTAGGGGCTAGCGGAGGGCAGACCCAGTACTTC. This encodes CASSLGASGGQTQYF.

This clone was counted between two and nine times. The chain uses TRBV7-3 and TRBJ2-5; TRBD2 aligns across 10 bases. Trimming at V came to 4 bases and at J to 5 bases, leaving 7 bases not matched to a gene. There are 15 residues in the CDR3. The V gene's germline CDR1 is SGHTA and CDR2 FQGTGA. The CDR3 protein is CASSWGGTSVETQYF. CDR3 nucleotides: TGTGCCAGCAGCTGGGGCGGGACTAGCGTTGAGACCCAGTACTTC.

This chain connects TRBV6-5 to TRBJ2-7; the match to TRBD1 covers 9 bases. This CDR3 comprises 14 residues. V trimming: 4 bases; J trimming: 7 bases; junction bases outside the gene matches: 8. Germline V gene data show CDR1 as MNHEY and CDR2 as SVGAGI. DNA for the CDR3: TGTGCCAGCAGTTCCCCGACAGGGGGTAAGGAGCAGTACTTC. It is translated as CASSSPTGGKEQYF.

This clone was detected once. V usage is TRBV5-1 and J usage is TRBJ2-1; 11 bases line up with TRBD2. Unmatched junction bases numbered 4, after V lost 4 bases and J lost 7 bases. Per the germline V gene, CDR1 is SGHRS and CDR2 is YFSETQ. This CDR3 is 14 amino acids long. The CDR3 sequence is CASSTGLAGNEQFF. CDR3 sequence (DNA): TGCGCCAGCAGCACCGGACTAGCGGGTAATGAGCAGTTCTTC.

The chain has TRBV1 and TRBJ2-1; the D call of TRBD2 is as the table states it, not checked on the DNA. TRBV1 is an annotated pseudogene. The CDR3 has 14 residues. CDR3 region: CTSVSGRSYNEQFF. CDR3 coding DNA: TGCACCAGCGTTAGCGGGAGGAGTTACAATGAGCAGTTCTTC.

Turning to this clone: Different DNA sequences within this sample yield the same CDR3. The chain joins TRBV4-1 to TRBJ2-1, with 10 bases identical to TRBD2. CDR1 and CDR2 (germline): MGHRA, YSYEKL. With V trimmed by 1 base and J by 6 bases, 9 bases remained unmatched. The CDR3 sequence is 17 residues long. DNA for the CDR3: TGCGCCAGCAGCCAAGTCCTACTAGCGGGACGGGGCAATGAGCAGTTCTTC. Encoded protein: CASSQVLLAGRGNEQFF.

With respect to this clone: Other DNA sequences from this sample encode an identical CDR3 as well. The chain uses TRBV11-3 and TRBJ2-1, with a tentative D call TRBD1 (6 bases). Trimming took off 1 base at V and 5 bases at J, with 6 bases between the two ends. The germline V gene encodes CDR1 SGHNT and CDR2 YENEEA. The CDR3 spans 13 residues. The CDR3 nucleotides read TGTGCCAGCAGCTTAGGGGACAACAATGAGCAGTTCTTC. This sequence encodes CASSLGDNNEQFF.

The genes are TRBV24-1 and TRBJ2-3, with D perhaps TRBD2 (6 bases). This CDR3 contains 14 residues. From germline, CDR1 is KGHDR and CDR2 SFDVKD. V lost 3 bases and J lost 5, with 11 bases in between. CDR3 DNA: TGTGCCACCAGTGATCGGGGGAAAGGAGATACGCAGTATTTT. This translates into CATSDRGKGDTQYF.

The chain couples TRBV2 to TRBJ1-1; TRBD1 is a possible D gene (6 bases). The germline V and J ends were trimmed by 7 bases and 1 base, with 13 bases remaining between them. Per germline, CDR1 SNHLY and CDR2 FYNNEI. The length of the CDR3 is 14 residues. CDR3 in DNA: TGTGCCAGCAACCCCTGGACAGAGAACACTGAAGCTTTCTTT. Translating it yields CASNPWTENTEAFF.

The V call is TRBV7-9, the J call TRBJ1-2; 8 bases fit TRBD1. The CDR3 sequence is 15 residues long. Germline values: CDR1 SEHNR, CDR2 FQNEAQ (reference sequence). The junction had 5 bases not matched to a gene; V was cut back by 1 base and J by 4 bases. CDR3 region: CASSLVDRGRYGYTF. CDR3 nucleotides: TGTGCCAGCAGCTTAGTCGACAGGGGCCGCTATGGCTACACCTTC.

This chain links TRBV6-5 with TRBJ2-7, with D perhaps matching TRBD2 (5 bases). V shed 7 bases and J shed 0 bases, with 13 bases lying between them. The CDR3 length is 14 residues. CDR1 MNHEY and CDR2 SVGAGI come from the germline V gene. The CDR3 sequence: CASIPVASSYEQYF. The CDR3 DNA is TGTGCCAGCATCCCGGTAGCGAGCTCCTACGAGCAGTACTTC.